The 14 T cell receptor beta chains below were found in one sample sequenced in a study of T cells in Graves' hyperthyroidism and ophthalmopathy. Regions amplified from RNA transcripts were the TCR beta CDR3 regions. HTBI primers were employed in a first-round RT-PCR of the TCR CDR3. TCRdb reprocessed the multiplex PCR reads via MiXCR and lists one record per CDR3 protein. The sample lists fewer than 450,000 distinct CDR3 sequences; approximately 18% were seen once. Material: blood. These receptors were collected from a woman aged 30 to 39 with Graves' hyperthyroidism that later progressed to Graves' ophthalmopathy.

This chain joins TRBV5-5 and TRBJ2-5, with D uncertain. V lost 4 bases and J lost 5, with 18 bases in between. The V gene's germline CDR1 is SGHKS and CDR2 YYEKEE (reference sequence). This CDR3 has 15 amino acids. The CDR3 nucleotides read TGTGCCAGCAGCCCCCAACCGACGCTTGGGGAGACCCAGTACTTC. Translation gives CASSPQPTLGETQYF.

CDR3 sequence reads: CSAPTGTDSNQPQHF. The CDR3, as DNA: TGCAGTGCTCCAACCGGGACAGATAGCAATCAGCCCCAGCATTTT. The V gene is TRBV20-1, the J gene TRBJ1-5; the match to TRBD1 covers 7 bases. Unmatched junction bases numbered 7, after V lost 5 bases and J lost 0 bases. CDR1 and CDR2 from the germline V gene are DFQATT and SNEGSKA (reference sequence). The CDR3 extends over 15 amino acids.

The sample holds many counts of this clonotype. The rearrangement links TRBV20-1 to TRBJ2-2; 8 nucleotides agree with TRBD1. Trimming cost V 6 bases and J 2 bases; bases outside gene matches: 8. The CDR3 consists of 15 residues. Germline V gene data show CDR1 as DFQATT and CDR2 as SNEGSKA (reference sequence). The CDR3 spells CSASAQGANTGELFF. The DNA for the CDR3 is TGCAGTGCCTCAGCCCAGGGGGCTAACACCGGGGAGCTGTTTTTT.

Ten or more counts support this clonotype. The V and J genes are TRBV11-1 and TRBJ1-6, with 8 bases lining up with TRBD1. Germline lookup yields CDR1 SGHAT and CDR2 FQDESV (reference sequence). The V and J ends lost 3 bases and 7 bases, in that order; junction bases with no gene match: 5. There are 15 residues in the CDR3. CDR3 residues: CASSLPTGVNSPLHF. The CDR3 DNA reads TGTGCCAGCAGCTTGCCGACAGGGGTAAATTCACCCCTCCACTTT. The full variable domain, its missing parts supplied by reference TRBV11-1 and TRBJ1-6, is EAEVAQSPRYKITEKSQAVAFWCDPISGHATLYWYRQILGQGPELLVQFQDESVVDDSQLPKDRFSAERLKGVDSTLKIQPAELGDSAMYLCASSLPTGVNSPLHFGNGTRLTVT.

There are a few counts of this clonotype. A much larger clone lies one base from this, so it may be a read error. The V and J genes are TRBV28 and TRBJ2-1, with D unresolved. Between the trimmed V and J ends, which lost 1 base and 8 bases, there was a span of 12 bases. CDR1 MDHEN and CDR2 SYDVKM come from the germline V gene. The CDR3 is 14 amino acids. The chain's CDR3 is CASSLSSAGHEQFF. CDR3 DNA: TGTGCCAGCAGTTTATCGTCGGCTGGCCATGAGCAGTTCTTC.

This clonotype was detected many times. The genes are TRBV12-3 or TRBV12-4 and TRBJ1-1; no definite D call. There are 14 residues in the CDR3. V was clipped by 7 bases and J by 2 bases, with 14 bases between them. CDR3: CASTLSRLNTEAFF. The CDR3 region has the DNA TGTGCCAGCACTCTCAGCCGACTTAACACTGAAGCTTTCTTT.

A word on this clonotype: A read error may be the cause here, since a much bigger clone is one base away. CDR3 region: CASSPGAGQRFNYDYTF. CDR3 nucleotides: TGTGCCAGCAGCCCCGGTGCGGGACAGAGATTTAACTATGACTACACCTTC. The V gene is TRBV9, the J gene TRBJ1-2; 7 bases agree with TRBD1. The CDR3 sequence is 17 residues long. Germline assignment: CDR1 SGDLS and CDR2 YYNGEE.

This clonotype was counted many times. The chain uses TRBV7-8 and TRBJ2-1; TRBD1 might be the D (6 bases). V lost 4 bases to trimming and J lost 2 bases, with 9 bases between them. This CDR3 is built from 14 residues. Germline-derived CDR1 and CDR2 are SGHVS and FQNEAQ. CDR3 sequence (DNA): TGTGCCAGCAGCTACGGACAGACCTACAATGAGCAGTTCTTC. Translation gives CASSYGQTYNEQFF.

At least ten counts were recorded for this clonotype. This rearrangement joins TRBV6-1 to TRBJ2-5; possibly TRBD2 for D (6 bases). Trimming removed 6 bases from V and 7 bases from J, with 21 bases in between. The germline V gene encodes CDR1 MNHNS and CDR2 SASEGT. The CDR3 sequence is 15 residues long. In nucleotides, the CDR3 is TGTGCCAGCAGCACGGGACTTGTCAGAGTTACGACCCAGTACTTC. It is translated as CASSTGLVRVTTQYF.

This clonotype has a count of ten or more. This chain links TRBV3-1 with TRBJ2-7; D remains ambiguous. The CDR3 extends over 14 amino acids. From germline, CDR1 is LGHDT and CDR2 YNNKEL (reference sequence). Deletions cut 3 bases from V and 3 bases from J, with 12 bases between. CDR3 in amino acids: CASSQSPIGYEQYF. The CDR3 nucleotides are TGTGCCAGCAGCCAGTCCCCCATTGGCTACGAGCAGTACTTC.

The chain joins TRBV7-3 to TRBJ1-1; D is perhaps TRBD1 (5 bases). This CDR3 spans 15 amino acids. V shed 2 bases and J shed 1 base, with 11 bases lying between them. The germline V gene has CDR1 SGHTA and CDR2 FQGTGA. In DNA, the CDR3 is TGTGCCAGCAGCTTAGAAGGGGATTGGAACACTGAAGCTTTCTTT. This gives the protein CASSLEGDWNTEAFF. The variable domain in full, completed from reference TRBV7-3 and TRBJ1-1, reads GAGVSQTPSNKVTEKGKYVELRCDPISGHTALYWYRQSLGQGPEFLIYFQGTGAADDSGLPNDRFFAVRPEGSVSTLKIQRTERGDSAVYLCASSLEGDWNTEAFFGQGTRLTVV.

There are many counts of this clonotype. CDR3 sequence reads: CASSSKWETQYF. CDR3 DNA sequence: TGTGCCAGTAGTTCAAAGTGGGAGACCCAGTACTTC. The rearrangement links TRBV19 to TRBJ2-5, with D unclear. V was pared by 5 bases and J by 5 bases, with 9 bases between. Germline CDR1 and CDR2: LNHDA and SQIVND (reference sequence). The CDR3 totals 12 residues.

J is TRBJ2-2 and V is TRBV20-1; D perhaps matches TRBD1 (6 bases). This CDR3 is 12 amino acids long. Trimming stripped 4 bases from V and 6 bases from J, with 9 bases between. The germline gives CDR1 DFQATT, CDR2 SNEGSKA (reference sequence). The CDR3 sequence is CSAITGSGELFF. CDR3 nucleotide sequence: TGCAGTGCTATTACAGGGTCCGGGGAGCTGTTTTTT.

This clonotype was counted many times. CDR3 amino acids: CASKRDPEGYEQYF. The CDR3 nucleotides read TGTGCCAGTAAGCGTGACCCAGAGGGATACGAGCAGTACTTC. The V gene is TRBV10-3, the J gene TRBJ2-7, with TRBD2 as a possible D gene (5 bases). CDR3 length: 14 residues. Germline V lookup: CDR1 ENHRY, CDR2 SYGVKD. The V and J ends lost 10 bases and 4 bases respectively, with 20 bases between them.